This T cell receptor beta chain was obtained from a study of control samples from healthy donors and cancer patients. The CDR3 is 12 residues long. Germline CDR1 reads LGHDT; CDR2 reads YNNKEL (reference sequence). Trimming removed 3 bases from V and 2 bases from J, with 3 bases in between. Profiled with immunoSEQ multiplex PCR; TCRdb holds only in-frame clones, not every one. This table holds approximately 85,000 clones, about 89% found once. This receptor was identified in a woman in her sixties or seventies in good health. Material: blood. V gene TRBV3-1 (or the pseudogene TRBV3-2) combines with J gene TRBJ2-3, with D unclear. For the CDR3, the DNA is TGTGCCAGCAGCCACCACACAGATACGCAGTATTTT. Its protein is CASSHHTDTQYF.